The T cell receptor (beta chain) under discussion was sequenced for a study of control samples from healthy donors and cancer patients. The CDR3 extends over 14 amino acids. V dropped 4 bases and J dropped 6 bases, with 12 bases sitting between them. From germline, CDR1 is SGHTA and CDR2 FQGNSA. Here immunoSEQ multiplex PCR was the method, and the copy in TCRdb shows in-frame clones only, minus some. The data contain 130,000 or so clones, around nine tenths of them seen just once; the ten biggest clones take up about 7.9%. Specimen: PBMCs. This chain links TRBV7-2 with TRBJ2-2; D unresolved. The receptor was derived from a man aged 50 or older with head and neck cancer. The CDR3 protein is CASSSATQAGELFF. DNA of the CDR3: TGTGCCAGCAGCTCAGCGACCCAGGCCGGGGAGCTGTTTTTT.